This TCR beta chain emerged from a study of somatic mutations in cytotoxic T cells in rheumatoid arthritis. V was pared by 2 bases and J by 6 bases, with 1 base between. Looked up from germline, CDR1 is SEHNR and CDR2 is FQNEAQ (reference sequence). CDR3 length: 11 residues. Produced via immunoSEQ multiplex PCR; TCRdb's table is partial and in-frame only. This table has about 11,000 clones, around 74% appearing once. The material sequenced was CD8+ T cells sorted from blood. The V gene is TRBV7-9, the J gene TRBJ2-2; D unresolved. The receptor's source is a woman between 40 and 55 years old in good health. CDR3 nucleotides: TGTGCCAGCAGCTTATCCGGGGAGCTGTTTTTT. Its protein product is CASSLSGELFF.